Sequencing of this T cell receptor (beta chain) was carried out in a study of T cell changes during pregnancy in multiple sclerosis. Measured with immunoSEQ multiplex PCR; TCRdb has only the in-frame clones, and not every one. The sample has 55,000 to 85,000 clones, less than 95% seen once. CDR3 length: 16 amino acids. Unmatched junction bases numbered 9, after V lost 5 bases and J lost 4 bases. Germline-derived CDR1 and CDR2 are WNHNN and SYGVQD (reference sequence). The input for sequencing was peripheral blood, taken in the third trimester of pregnancy. The chain recombines TRBV10-1 with TRBJ1-5, with 9 positions matching TRBD1. The sequence derives from a female donor with multiple sclerosis, enrolled in a pregnancy study. CDR3 sequence: CASSTRDRVSNQPQHF. The CDR3 DNA reads TGCGCCAGCAGTACCCGGGACAGGGTTTCTAATCAGCCCCAGCATTTT.